Listed below are T cell receptor beta chains from one sample, sequenced in a study of radiotherapy plus CTLA-4 blockade in lung cancer. TCRdb's copy holds only in-frame clones and misses some; the assay was immunoSEQ multiplex PCR. The repertoire holds more than 95,000 clones, with around 79% as singletons. Sequenced material: peripheral blood, taken from a patient treated with radiotherapy plus ipilimumab. These receptors all stem from a human donor with non-small cell lung cancer who had a partial response to radiotherapy plus ipilimumab. Some clones in this sample may be carry-over from other donors' samples. Each CDR3 is given with its conserved first and last residue. Fields, in order: D gene, J gene, V gene, CDR3 length, CDR3 protein. The D gene is left open where the match is weak.

d_gene: TRBD2
j_gene: TRBJ2-7
v_gene: TRBV6-1
len: 17
CDR3aa: CASSEAIGAGGGNEQYF

d_gene: TRBD2
j_gene: TRBJ2-1
v_gene: TRBV4-2
len: 18
CDR3aa: CASSQDNLGGGGYNEQFF

d_gene: TRBD1
j_gene: TRBJ1-5
v_gene: TRBV28
len: 15
CDR3aa: CASSFSTGATQPQHF

d_gene: TRBD2
j_gene: TRBJ2-1
v_gene: TRBV18
len: 16
CDR3aa: CASSPPSSGRTNEQFF

d_gene: -
j_gene: TRBJ1-2
v_gene: TRBV7-9
len: 16
CDR3aa: CASSQERQVSYYGYTF

d_gene: TRBD2
j_gene: -
v_gene: TRBV6-1
len: 13
CDR3aa: CASRSSGSNEQYF

d_gene: -
j_gene: TRBJ2-1
v_gene: TRBV6-1
len: 13
CDR3aa: CASKRSSYNEQFF

d_gene: -
j_gene: TRBJ2-7
v_gene: TRBV4-3
len: 16
CDR3aa: CASSTKTGADPYEQYF

d_gene: -
j_gene: TRBJ2-7
v_gene: TRBV27
len: 12
CDR3aa: CASSSGSYEQYF

d_gene: -
j_gene: TRBJ2-1
v_gene: TRBV29-1
len: 14
CDR3aa: CSVDGLDFYNEQLF

d_gene: TRBD1
j_gene: TRBJ1-4
v_gene: TRBV11-2
len: 15
CDR3aa: CASSPDRARNEKLFF

d_gene: TRBD2
j_gene: TRBJ2-1
v_gene: TRBV2
len: 18
CDR3aa: CASRDYRLLAGESNEQFF

d_gene: -
j_gene: TRBJ1-1
v_gene: TRBV9
len: 18
CDR3aa: CASSDRGGAIPKNTEAFF

d_gene: TRBD2
j_gene: TRBJ2-1
v_gene: TRBV7-9
len: 15
CDR3aa: CASSLFGTSGSGQFF

d_gene: -
j_gene: TRBJ2-3
v_gene: TRBV6-1
len: 13
CDR3aa: CASSEQSTDTQYF

d_gene: -
j_gene: TRBJ1-2
v_gene: TRBV29-1
len: 12
CDR3aa: CSVEGDGGGYTF

d_gene: -
j_gene: TRBJ1-4
v_gene: TRBV15
len: 12
CDR3aa: CATSRARKQLFF

d_gene: TRBD1
j_gene: TRBJ2-3
v_gene: TRBV6-5
len: 15
CDR3aa: CASRPSGQGTDTQYF

d_gene: TRBD2
j_gene: TRBJ2-2
v_gene: TRBV5-6
len: 16
CDR3aa: CASSFRTSGRTGELFF